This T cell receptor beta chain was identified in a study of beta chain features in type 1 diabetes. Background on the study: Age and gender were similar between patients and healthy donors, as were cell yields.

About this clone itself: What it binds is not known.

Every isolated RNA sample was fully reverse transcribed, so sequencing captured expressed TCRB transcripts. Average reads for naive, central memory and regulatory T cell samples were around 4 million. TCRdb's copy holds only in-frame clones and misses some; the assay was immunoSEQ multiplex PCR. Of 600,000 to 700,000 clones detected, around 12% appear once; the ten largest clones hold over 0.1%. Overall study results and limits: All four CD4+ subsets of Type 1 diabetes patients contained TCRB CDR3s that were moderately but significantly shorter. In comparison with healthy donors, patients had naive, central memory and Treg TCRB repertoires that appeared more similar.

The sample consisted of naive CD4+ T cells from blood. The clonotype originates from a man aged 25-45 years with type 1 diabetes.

The CDR3 reads CASSLGGDRLPLHF. In DNA form, the CDR3 reads TGTGCCAGCAGCTTAGGGGGCGACAGATTACCCCTCCACTTT. V gene TRBV7-9 combines with J gene TRBJ1-6, with D possibly being TRBD1 (5 bases). V was clipped by 1 base and J by 12 bases, with 13 bases between them. The germline gives CDR1 SEHNR, CDR2 FQNEAQ (reference sequence). The CDR3 is 14 amino acids.